The clone carrying this T cell receptor (beta chain) was counted many times. Unique molecular identifiers featured in how the TCRbeta library was prepared. TCRdb re-called the PCR reads through MiXCR, storing one row per CDR3 protein. Seen here are about 230,000 distinct CDR3 sequences, about 9.6% observed once, and the top ten hold about 5.4%. This entry comes from a study of T-cell reconstitution after alpha-beta-depleted transplantation in children. In germline, CDR1 is MNHNY, CDR2 SVGAGI (reference sequence). The CDR3 sequence is 12 residues long. V gave up 5 bases and J gave up 2 bases, with 6 bases separating them.

The receptor comes from a human donor who donated a stem cell graft to a child with SCID. The rearrangement uses TRBV6-6 and TRBJ2-5; D remains unclear. Sequenced here: PBMCs from the stem cell graft donor, sampled from the stem cell graft. In DNA form, the CDR3 reads TGTGCCAGCAGTAAATTTCAAGAGACCCAGTACTTC. Translated, it gives CASSKFQETQYF.